This T cell receptor beta chain was found in a study of OX40 agonist ivuxolimab in advanced cancers. Study-level background: Ivuxolimab, an antibody that agonizes OX40 (CD134), was administered to the patients. All patients had ivuxolimab intravenously every 2 weeks at 0.01 to 10 mg/kg. Study outcomes and limitations: CD8+ T cells showed, on average, more clonal expansion than CD4+ cells.

For this clone: Its target is unknown.

With V trimmed by 1 base and J by 6 bases, 13 bases remained unmatched. Germline-derived CDR1 and CDR2 are MGHDK and SYGVNS. The CDR3 runs 18 residues. Repertoires were generated with immunoSEQ multiplex PCR, while TCRdb's copy carries only in-frame clones and drops some. The sample holds about 71,000 clones, around 78% seen once. Excluded were patients having autoimmune disease history or systemic immunosuppression. The rearrangement links TRBV25-1 to TRBJ2-1; 9 bases map to TRBD1. The clonotype was recovered from an adult with an advanced solid tumor such as melanoma, head and neck, liver or kidney cancer. The sequences come from CD4+ or CD8+ T cells sorted from blood, collected in a trial of the OX40 agonist ivuxolimab. The CDR3 sequence: CASSESPQQGAAINEQFF. DNA of the CDR3: TGTGCCAGCAGTGAATCTCCCCAACAGGGGGCAGCGATCAATGAGCAGTTCTTC.